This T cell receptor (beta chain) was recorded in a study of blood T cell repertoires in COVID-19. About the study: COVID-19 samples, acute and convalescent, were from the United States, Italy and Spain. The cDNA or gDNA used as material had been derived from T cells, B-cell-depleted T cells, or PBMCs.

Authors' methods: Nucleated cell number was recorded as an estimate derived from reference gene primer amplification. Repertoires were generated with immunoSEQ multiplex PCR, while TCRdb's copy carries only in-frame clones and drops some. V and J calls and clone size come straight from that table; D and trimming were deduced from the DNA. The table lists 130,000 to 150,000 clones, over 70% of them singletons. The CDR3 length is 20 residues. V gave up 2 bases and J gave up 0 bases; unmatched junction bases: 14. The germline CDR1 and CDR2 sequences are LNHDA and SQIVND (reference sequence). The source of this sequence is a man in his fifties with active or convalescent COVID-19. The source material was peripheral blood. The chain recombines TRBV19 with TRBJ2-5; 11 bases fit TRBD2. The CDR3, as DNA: TGTGCCAGTAGTATACCTCCCGGGACTAGCGGCGGGGGGTACCAAGAGACCCAGTACTTC. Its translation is CASSIPPGTSGGGYQETQYF.